A single sample is the source of the 2 T cell receptor beta chains below, sequenced in a study of beta chain features in type 1 diabetes. Reverse transcription of all isolated RNA meant that expressed TCRB transcripts were sequenced. TCRdb's table, derived via immunoSEQ multiplex PCR, lists solely in-frame clones and lacks some. The table has some 220,000 clones, around 9.9% seen once. The sequenced sample consisted of central memory CD4+ T cells from blood. These TCRs come from a man between 18 and 35 years old in good health.

This clone came up many times. CDR3 protein: CASSQETTSGYYEQYF. Here the CDR3 DNA reads TGCGCCAGCAGCCAAGAGACCACTAGCGGGTACTACGAGCAGTACTTC. This chain joins TRBV4-3 and TRBJ2-7, with TRBD2 matching over 9 bases. Germline CDR1 and CDR2: LGHNA and YSLEER. V trimming: 0 bases; J trimming: 3 bases; junction bases outside the gene matches: 6. This CDR3 region has 16 residues.

The table lists this clone with a count of one. Other DNA sequences in the same sample also yield this CDR3. The genes are TRBV6-1 and TRBJ1-1, with 7 nucleotides matching TRBD1. CDR3 length: 14 amino acids. Trimming took 2 bases from V and 3 from J; bases not matched to a gene: 3. Per germline, CDR1 MNHNS and CDR2 SASEGT. The CDR3 nucleotides read TGTGCCAGCAGTGAAAGGGGGCGCGACACTGAAGCTTTCTTT. It encodes CASSERGRDTEAFF.